Listed here are 20 T cell receptor beta chains from one sample, sequenced in a study of blood T cell repertoires in COVID-19. Only in-frame clones appear in the TCRdb table, and some are missing; sequencing was by immunoSEQ multiplex PCR. The sample carries about 210,000 clones, more than 70% recorded once. The sequencing sample was made of peripheral blood. The receptors were gathered from a woman in her forties or fifties with acute or convalescent COVID-19.

The table lists this clone with a few counts. This rearrangement joins TRBV12-5 to TRBJ1-5; possibly TRBD1 for D (6 bases). The length of the CDR3 is 15 residues. From germline, CDR1 is LGHNT and CDR2 FRNRAP. Trimming removed 1 base at V and 5 bases at J, with 12 bases between. The CDR3: CASGLDREIDQPQHF. The CDR3 DNA reads TGTGCTAGTGGTTTGGACAGGGAGATTGATCAGCCCCAGCATTTT.

This chain connects TRBV5-4 to TRBJ2-3, with TRBD2 as a possible D gene (7 bases). Germline V lookup: CDR1 SGHNT, CDR2 YYREEE (reference sequence). Trimming pared 4 bases from V and 1 base from J, leaving 16 bases between. The CDR3 has 16 amino acids. The CDR3 region has the DNA TGTGCCAGCAGCGGGGGGAGGGCAGGGGGCACAGATACGCAGTATTTT. This gives the protein CASSGGRAGGTDTQYF.

The chain couples TRBV5-1 to TRBJ1-2, with TRBD1 matching 8 bases. The V gene end was trimmed by 0 bases and the J gene end by 4 bases; junction bases not matched to a gene: 8. The CDR3 is 16 residues long. CDR1 and CDR2 from the germline V gene are SGHRS and YFSETQ. CDR3 DNA sequence: TGCGCCAGCAGCTTGGGTGGTCAGGGGGCAGGCTATGGCTACACCTTC. Its translation: CASSLGGQGAGYGYTF.

The chain employs TRBV3-1 (or the pseudogene TRBV3-2) and TRBJ2-3; D perhaps matches TRBD2 (5 bases). Germline V gene sequence: CDR1 LGHDT, CDR2 YNNKEL (reference sequence). The CDR3 has 15 amino acids. Deletions cut 10 bases from V and 2 bases from J, with 19 bases between. The CDR3 is CATSGLTDNTDTQYF. The CDR3 DNA reads as TGTGCCACCTCCGGACTGACTGACAACACAGATACGCAGTATTTT.

This sequence joins TRBV30 and TRBJ2-5; TRBD1 aligns across 9 bases. This CDR3 has 15 residues. Germline CDR1 GTSNPN, CDR2 SVGIG (reference sequence). Trimming removed 0 bases from V and 5 bases from J; junction bases left unmatched: 7. The CDR3 here is CAWSVSGQGWETQYF. Written as DNA, the CDR3 is TGTGCCTGGAGTGTGTCGGGACAGGGATGGGAGACCCAGTACTTC. Based on the CDR3 plus reference TRBV30 and TRBJ2-5, the full variable domain is SQTIHQWPATLVQPVGSPLSLECTVEGTSNPNLYWYRQAAGRGLQLLFYSVGIGQISSEVPQNLSASRPQDRQFILSSKKLLLSDSGFYLCAWSVSGQGWETQYFGPGTRLLVL.

This clone appeared once. The chain combines TRBV5-8 with TRBJ2-3; 8 bases map to TRBD2. Germline CDR1 SGHTS, CDR2 YDEGEE. CDR3 length: 18 amino acids. V lost 2 bases and J lost 6; bases outside the gene matches: 17. The CDR3 protein is CASSFLSGGSVWSDTQYF. The CDR3 DNA reads TGTGCCAGCAGCTTTTTGAGCGGGGGCAGCGTTTGGTCGGATACGCAGTATTTT.

J is TRBJ1-3 and V is TRBV3-1 (or the pseudogene TRBV3-2); TRBD1 matches at 9 bases. CDR3 size: 16 residues. Per the germline V gene, CDR1 is LGHDT and CDR2 is YNNKEL (reference sequence). V shed 6 bases and J 0 bases; nucleotides not matched to a gene: 6. In DNA form, the CDR3 reads TGTGCCAGCAGGCTTACAGGGGGCTCCTCTGGAAACACCATATATTTT. Protein sequence: CASRLTGGSSGNTIYF.

The J gene is TRBJ2-1, the V gene TRBV4-1, with 7 bases fitting TRBD2. The CDR3 sequence is 17 residues long. V lost 1 base and J lost 4; bases outside the gene matches: 10. Looked up from germline, CDR1 is MGHRA and CDR2 is YSYEKL. The CDR3 DNA sequence: TGCGCCAGCAGCCAAGCCGCTTTTAGCGGGCCTTACAATGAGCAGTTCTTC. This translates into CASSQAAFSGPYNEQFF.

This chain uses TRBV5-1 with TRBJ1-1; tentatively, D is TRBD1 (6 bases). There are 17 residues in the CDR3. V lost 4 bases and J lost 1, with 20 bases in between. Germline-derived CDR1 and CDR2 are SGHRS and YFSETQ. The CDR3 DNA is TGCGCCAGCAGCCCTTATTACGAACAGGGACAGAACACTGAAGCTTTCTTT. Amino acid sequence: CASSPYYEQGQNTEAFF.

The chain recombines TRBV2 with TRBJ2-7, with a weak D call TRBD2 (6 bases). CDR1 and CDR2 (germline): SNHLY, FYNNEI. The CDR3 loop spans 16 amino acids. V lost 2 bases and J 1 base, leaving 15 bases between the germline ends. CDR3 DNA sequence: TGTGCCAGCAGTGAACCCCCGGGACTCCATTCCTACGAGCAGTACTTC. Translated, it gives CASSEPPGLHSYEQYF.

J is TRBJ2-7 and V is TRBV6-5; D is perhaps TRBD1 (6 bases). Trimming removed 5 bases at V and 2 bases at J, with 13 bases between. The CDR3 loop spans 14 amino acids. Germline CDR1 reads MNHEY; CDR2 reads SVGAGI. The CDR3 sequence is CASSQTGGTYEQYF. The CDR3 DNA follows: TGTGCCAGCAGTCAGACAGGTGGGACCTACGAGCAGTACTTC.

The chain couples TRBV6-1 to TRBJ2-7; the D is unclear. Germline lookup yields CDR1 MNHNS and CDR2 SASEGT. Trimming cost V 7 bases and J 4 bases, with 11 bases left between them. The CDR3 has 12 residues. The CDR3 here is CASTDDLYEQYF. Written as DNA, the CDR3 is TGTGCCAGCACCGATGACTTGTACGAGCAGTACTTC.

The V and J genes are TRBV19 and TRBJ2-5, with 8 bases aligning to TRBD1. J was trimmed by 3 bases and V by 3 bases; bases with no gene match: 15. The CDR3 length is 18 residues. Germline CDR1 reads LNHDA; CDR2 reads SQIVND (reference sequence). CDR3 amino acids: CASSMVGKTGEMEETQYF. CDR3 nucleotide sequence: TGTGCCAGTAGTATGGTGGGCAAGACAGGGGAGATGGAAGAGACCCAGTACTTC.

This chain links TRBV2 with TRBJ2-2, with TRBD1 matching over 8 bases. The CDR3 sequence is 15 residues long. Germline CDR1 is SNHLY and CDR2 is FYNNEI. Trimming cost V 8 bases and J 3 bases; bases outside gene matches: 8. The CDR3 protein is CASRDMTGDTGELFF. The CDR3 DNA reads as TGTGCCAGCCGCGATATGACAGGGGACACCGGGGAGCTGTTTTTT.

This chain connects TRBV28 to TRBJ1-2, with unresolved D. Germline V CDR1 and CDR2: MDHEN, SYDVKM. Trimming pared 2 bases from V and 2 bases from J, leaving 9 bases between. There are 14 residues in the CDR3. DNA for the CDR3: TGTGCCAGCAGTTTAGTTAGTCCGAACTATGGCTACACCTTC. Its protein product is CASSLVSPNYGYTF.

The chain has TRBV24-1 and TRBJ2-1; 12 bases match TRBD2. CDR1 and CDR2 from the germline V gene are KGHDR and SFDVKD. V trimming: 3 bases; J trimming: 9 bases; junction bases outside the gene matches: 5. This CDR3 comprises 15 residues. DNA of the CDR3: TGTGCCACCAGTGATAGCCTAGCGGGGGGGGGTGAGCAGTTCTTC. The encoded protein is CATSDSLAGGGEQFF.

The chain has TRBV4-1 and TRBJ2-5; the D is unclear. The CDR3 extends over 15 amino acids. V lost 0 bases, J lost 1 base, and 9 bases lay in between. Looked up from germline, CDR1 is MGHRA and CDR2 is YSYEKL. The CDR3 sequence is CASSQDPTPQETQYF. The DNA of the CDR3 is TGCGCCAGCAGCCAAGATCCAACACCCCAAGAGACCCAGTACTTC.

The chain combines TRBV19 with TRBJ1-1; TRBD1 might be the D (5 bases). The germline CDR1 and CDR2 sequences are LNHDA and SQIVND (reference sequence). The CDR3 has 13 residues. Trimming removed 7 bases from V and 3 bases from J, with 12 bases in between. The CDR3 protein is CASKTQGDTEAFF. CDR3 DNA: TGTGCCAGTAAAACGCAAGGGGACACTGAAGCTTTCTTT.

V gene TRBV11-2 combines with J gene TRBJ2-1, with D unclear. Trimming removed 1 base at V and 15 bases at J, with 13 bases between. This CDR3 is 12 amino acids long. The germline gives CDR1 SGHAT, CDR2 FQNNGV. Here the CDR3 DNA reads TGTGCCAGCAGCTTAGGATGGGCTGGTGTGTTCTTC. Protein: CASSLGWAGVFF.

Only one count was recorded for this clone. The CDR3 is CSVEERGGRDTGELFF. The CDR3 region has the DNA TGCAGCGTTGAAGAACGGGGAGGGCGAGACACCGGGGAGCTGTTTTTT. The chain carries TRBV29-1 and TRBJ2-2; 7 bases map to TRBD2. Trimming removed 0 bases from V and 3 bases from J; junction bases left unmatched: 7. CDR3 length: 16 amino acids. The germline V gene has CDR1 SQVTM and CDR2 ANQGSEA.